A selection of T cell receptor beta chains follows, all from one sample in a study of blood T cells in healthy people across ages. From the 5' RACE reads, TCRdb called clonotypes with MiXCR, one entry per CDR3 protein. The profile shows about 1.1 million distinct CDR3 sequences, roughly two fifths of them singletons. Sequenced input: blood. These receptors all come from a man aged 18 to 30 in good health. The CDR3 runs from the conserved cysteine through the conserved F or W.

v_gene	j_gene	CDR3aa
TRBV6-2/TRBV6-3	TRBJ2-1	CASLGPRSYNEQFF
TRBV3-1	TRBJ2-3	CASGQGDGDTQYF
TRBV9	TRBJ2-1	CASSERVETRGLSEQFF
TRBV27	TRBJ2-5	CASSFGTGRLETQYF
TRBV10-3	TRBJ2-3	CATIGTPGTDTQYF
TRBV7-2	TRBJ2-1	CASSSRTGGYEQFF
TRBV7-3	TRBJ2-7	CASSKNGQGLYEQYF
TRBV7-6	TRBJ2-3	CASSLEGPGITTDTQYF
TRBV20-1	TRBJ1-4	CSARDYNRGDEKLFF
TRBV27	TRBJ1-4	CASSPMTGAEKLFF
TRBV5-6	TRBJ1-1	CASSNSMNTEAFF
TRBV11-3	TRBJ2-1	CASSRGALQGSANEQFF
TRBV5-1	TRBJ2-1	CASSLALAGANEQFF
TRBV30	TRBJ1-2	CAWSVKDSHGYTF
TRBV6-5	TRBJ1-3	CASSSTGFGNTIYF